Reported below is one T cell receptor (beta chain). Its antigen is currently not known. One base away there is no much larger clone; base qualities are not given. These data belong to a study of cytomegalovirus exposure and HLA in healthy donors (dated by TCRdb to 2016 to 2017). For context, the study as a whole: In an earlier analysis of under 750 of the donors, less than 350 Gb of sequence data and just under 120 million unique TCR beta sequences from roughly 180 million T cells were reported. All discovery cohort repertoires had been generated on a single sequencing platform. A later analysis re-examined previously published TCR beta repertoires from several hundred donors and added high-resolution HLA genotyping to investigate patterns of TCR occurrence. Alongside the repertoire data, information on donor age, sex, ethnicity and CMV serostatus was compiled. On average, roughly 200,000 unique TCR beta nucleotide sequences were sequenced per donor among some 420 genotyped donors of the cohort, with roughly a sixth of those sequences being non-productive. The genetic ancestry cluster associated with self-reported Caucasian donors included over 80% of the approximately 410 genotyped donors. Typing coverage varied by locus: roughly 629-630 donors for A, B, C, DRB1 and DQB1; more than 500 for DQA1; some 610 for DPA1; 450 to 480 for DPB1. Rather than drawing on any new phenotypic data, the later analysis identified candidate immune exposures from TCR beta sequences and the way those sequences occurred across donors. Genome-wide SNP genotypes for about 60% of the roughly 700 donors were used in a later genetic analysis, which treated that subset as a discovery cohort. Class I and class II HLA loci were covered by the typing at four-digit resolution. Roughly 290 gigabases of sequencing data and roughly 81 million unique TCR sequences made up an early release that covered 500 to 700 HLA-typed donors. The study combined high-throughput TCR immunosequencing, statistical association of individual TCRs with disease status, and machine learning to predict cytomegalovirus infection status. In an earlier analysis of about 590 of the donors, high-throughput TCR beta sequencing was used to judge whether each TCR beta V gene segment behaved as functional or pseudogenic. Using immunosequencing, the study profiled T cell repertoires from 550 to 750 subjects and related those repertoires to cytomegalovirus serostatus. Besides the first cohort of roughly 660 subjects, a separate validation cohort made up of over a hundred different subjects was used. The study was designed to test whether signatures of past pathogen exposure could be identified by cataloging public T cell receptors. Roughly 5 DR-DQ haplotypes were handled as single units for association and clustering, since linkage in the cohort was strong.

Counted from cysteine to phenylalanine, this CDR3 has 15 amino acids. Left in the record is the CDR3 DNA by itself, 45 bases read in frame from the first base. Via the germline V gene, CDR1 is MDHEN and CDR2 SYDVKM. Trimming leaves V shorter by 3 bases and J shorter by 5 bases, with the junction holding 5 bases beyond the gene matches. Receptor amplification or capture employed the immunoSEQ multiplex PCR assay. For the multiplex PCR, a mixture combining 60 forward primers for TCR Vbeta segments and 13 reverse primers for TCR Jbeta segments was used. A multiplex PCR assay on genomic DNA amplified the CDR3 region of rearranged TCR beta genes. The amplified TCR beta libraries were sequenced on the Illumina HiSeq System as 87-base-pair reads. As for the original processing: A later analysis tallied around 80 million unique TCR beta chains across the 666 repertoires, and about 10 million of those chains were shared by two or more donors. Raw reads were error-corrected and collapsed into unique sequences with a nearest-neighbor algorithm that merged closely related sequences to remove PCR and sequencing errors. Alignment of CDR3 sequences to IMGT reference sequences was used to assign V, D and J gene segments. For a sequence to be retained, at least a six-nucleotide match to both a V gene segment and a J gene segment was required. A rearrangement counted as productive if the CDR3 had no stop codons and remained in frame with V and J, and every other rearrangement counted as non-productive. Following IMGT convention, CDR3 was defined as the stretch from the second conserved V-encoded cysteine up to the conserved J-encoded phenylalanine. The earlier analysis of about 530 of the donors excluded any sequence lacking an unambiguous match to a single V gene segment. In an earlier analysis of 587 of the donors, V segments were called functional above 56.7% productive rearrangements and were called segregating when the between-donor standard deviation exceeded 5%. To diagnose cytomegalovirus status from the catalog of TCR beta chain sequences, a statistical classification framework was built. In a later analysis, V and J genes were assigned by comparing TCR nucleotide sequences against IMGT/GENE-DB human TR gene sequences. A later analysis assigned CDR3 sequences and most-parsimonious VDJ recombination scenarios with the TCRdist pipeline. A later analysis defined each TCR beta chain by its CDR3 amino acid sequence plus V-gene family, and excluded reads lacking a unique V-gene family. In a later analysis, fewer than 650 highly shared, low-generation-probability nucleotide sequences were removed to address suspected cross-contamination and a sequencing artifact. For each public chain, a later analysis derived a clonal expansion index from normalized ranks of inferred template counts within each repertoire. In a later analysis, generation probabilities were computed using a VDJ recombination model fitted to out-of-frame rearrangements, and the results were checked against IGoR. In a later analysis, hypergeometric tests were used to score TCR-TCR, TCR-HLA and TCR-CMV co-occurrence, with a repertoire-size bias correction applied to TCR pairs. To estimate false discovery rates, a later analysis permuted the HLA or CMV assignments 20 times. In a later analysis, co-occurring TCRs were grouped using DBSCAN, with TCRdist sequence similarity added in when clustering inside HLA-allele-positive subsets. Repertoires with fewer than 30,000 or more than 120,000 public chains, plus five repertoires with anomalous nucleotide sharing, were excluded from co-occurrence clustering. TCRdb carries this immuneACCESS record with in-frame sequences only. Its versions omit some clonotypes, under half of them owing to an unresolved V gene in the studies checked, with the rest unexplained. V and J calls and clone size come straight from that table; D and trimming were deduced from the DNA. This sample has 110,000 to 150,000 clones in its table, and roughly 80% of those were observed once. The top ten clones comprise under 2% of the sample.

General findings and caveats noted by the study authors: Strong co-occurrence of HLA alleles, especially DR and DQ, made assigning TCR associations to individual alleles difficult. The sequencing pipeline was judged likely to have produced a cluster of highly shared sequence variants as a technical artifact. The cohort was sequenced for TCR beta chains only, and without alpha or paired-chain data the features that could be detected were limited. In a later analysis, HLA-associated TCR beta chains showed more clonal expansion and lower generation probabilities than non-associated chains that were equally common. According to a later analysis, most CMV-associated TCR beta chains appeared to be HLA-restricted, and the HLA associations seemed to be driven largely by CMV exposure. According to a later genetic analysis, donors in an Asian-associated ancestry cluster had fewer N-insertions in productive TCRs than the roughly 700-donor mean. Correlated functional status among segregating V segments might be attributable to linkage disequilibrium, but an unknown experimental factor could not be ruled out. Because HLA typing was missing for some donors at each locus, association tests included only the typed subset. The authors suggested that the approach could potentially be generalized to other disease states and immunological phenotypes. The classifier was reported to diagnose cytomegalovirus status with high specificity and sensitivity in both the original cohort and the validation cohort. In a later analysis, over 15,000 TCR beta sequences were associated with specific HLA alleles at a false discovery rate of 0.05. In vitro tests confirmed that a few of the cytomegalovirus-associated TCR beta chains recognize cytomegalovirus antigens. Some IMGT-functional V segments, including TRBV6-2 and TRBV6-3, could not be distinguished by the 87-base-pair reads and were therefore excluded. In a later analysis, the rate of TCR association differed among HLA loci, with DRB1 alleles having the most associated TCRs and HLA-C alleles having the fewest. A total of fewer than 200 TCR beta chains were listed by the study as associated with cytomegalovirus. An earlier analysis of around 540 of the donors showed that most TCR beta V segments appeared in productive rearrangements either about 87% or about 30% of the time, which broadly matched IMGT annotations. A further reported finding was that TCR beta sequences accurately predicted the HLA-A and HLA-B alleles for most subjects in the first cohort. Several of the top co-occurrence clusters appeared to be linked to parvovirus B19, influenza, CMV and Epstein-Barr virus, according to a later analysis. The presence/absence analyses assumed that sequencing depth was roughly uniform across donors, and that assumption may not be true. Immune exposure information for the cohort was limited to CMV serostatus. Across donors, most TCR sequences were observed very rarely, whereas some public TCRs were present in many individuals. A later genetic analysis associated a missense DCLRE1C variant with V-gene and J-gene trimming of TCR beta chains, and an independent cohort replicated the association. Because counts were too low, seventeen rarely observed V segments, including chromosome 9 orphons, were left out of the earlier analysis of 587 of the donors.

The cohort comprised fewer than 700 healthy bone marrow donors. All cohort members were sampled while nominally healthy, although unrecorded immune exposures were likely present. The donor tested CMV seronegative and was one of the 352 seronegative cohort members. A peripheral blood sample was collected from each donor, and TCR beta sequencing was performed on peripheral blood mononuclear cells. The Qiagen DNeasy Blood Extraction Kit was used to extract genomic DNA from the blood cell samples. Recombination joined TRBV28 with TRBJ1-5, with 9 bases matching TRBD1. The receptor's source is a female donor in good health and CMV-seronegative. Source material: PBMCs. The CDR3 here reads CASSFVRTGDQPQHF. In nucleotides, the sequence is TGTGCCAGCAGTTTCGTTCGGACAGGGGATCAGCCCCAGCATTTT.